The 15 T cell receptor beta chains listed next were all sequenced from one sample in a study of blood T cell repertoires in COVID-19. Data came from immunoSEQ multiplex PCR; TCRdb stores just in-frame clones and leaves some out. The sample consists of hundreds of thousands of clones, 80% to 90% of them appearing once. The sequencing input was PBMCs or T cells enriched from blood (not recorded which). The receptor set was obtained from a man in his thirties or forties who had recovered from COVID-19.

The rearrangement links TRBV19 to TRBJ1-5; the match to TRBD1 covers 7 bases. CDR3 length equals 16 residues. Germline CDR1 reads LNHDA; CDR2 reads SQIVND (reference sequence). Unmatched junction bases numbered 11, after V lost 3 bases and J lost 6 bases. Written as DNA, the CDR3 is TGTGCCAGTAGTATCGAGGGACAGTTATTCGGTCAGCCCCAGCATTTT. Its translation: CASSIEGQLFGQPQHF.

V usage is TRBV7-9 and J usage is TRBJ2-2; 9 bases map to TRBD2. The V and J ends lost 3 bases and 4 bases, in that order; junction bases with no gene match: 3. Germline loops: CDR1 SEHNR, CDR2 FQNEAQ (reference sequence). The CDR3 consists of 15 residues. The CDR3 bases are TGTGCCAGCAGCTTTAGCGGGAGTGTCACCGGGGAGCTGTTTTTT. Translated, it gives CASSFSGSVTGELFF.

The V gene is TRBV5-1, the J gene TRBJ1-5, with unresolved D. The V end lost 0 bases, the J end lost 7 bases, and 14 bases lay between the germline ends. The CDR3 sequence is 15 residues long. Germline CDR1 is SGHRS and CDR2 is YFSETQ. The CDR3: CASSLAPGEGQPQHF. DNA of the CDR3: TGCGCCAGCAGCTTGGCCCCAGGCGAGGGACAGCCCCAGCATTTT.

On this clone itself: Other nucleotide sequences from this sample produce the same CDR3. The gene calls are TRBV7-9 and TRBJ2-1; TRBD2 is a possible D gene (5 bases). V lost 2 bases and J lost 0, with 8 bases in between. This CDR3 has 15 amino acids. Germline CDR1 is SEHNR and CDR2 is FQNEAQ (reference sequence). The CDR3: CASSLSGGSYNEQFF. CDR3 in DNA: TGTGCCAGCAGCTTAAGTGGAGGCTCCTACAATGAGCAGTTCTTC.

Here the CDR3 reads CASGKAQGSYQPQHF. The CDR3 DNA follows: TGTGCCAGCGGAAAAGCGCAGGGGTCTTATCAGCCCCAGCATTTT. The rearrangement links TRBV6-5 to TRBJ1-5; D is possibly TRBD1 (6 bases). V was cut by 8 bases and J by 5 bases, with 19 bases left in between. The CDR3 is 15 amino acids. CDR1 MNHEY and CDR2 SVGAGI come from the germline V gene.

The chain employs TRBV7-9 and TRBJ2-3; 10 bases fit TRBD2. V lost 5 bases and J lost 3; bases outside the gene matches: 5. The CDR3 consists of 15 residues. Germline V lookup: CDR1 SEHNR, CDR2 FQNEAQ (reference sequence). CDR3 loop: CASSPSSGSTDTQYF. The CDR3 DNA reads TGTGCCAGCAGCCCGTCTAGCGGGAGTACAGATACGCAGTATTTT.

This chain links TRBV3-1 (or the pseudogene TRBV3-2) with TRBJ2-1; 12 bases line up with TRBD2. The CDR3 consists of 16 residues. Unmatched junction bases numbered 8, after V lost 2 bases and J lost 9 bases. Germline CDR1 reads LGHDT; CDR2 reads YNNKEL (reference sequence). CDR3 DNA: TGTGCCAGCAGCCAAACCCTAGCGGGAGGGCCCGGTGAGCAGTTCTTC. Protein: CASSQTLAGGPGEQFF.

The chain links TRBV2 to TRBJ2-1; 9 bases match TRBD1. CDR3 length: 15 amino acids. The V gene's germline CDR1 is SNHLY and CDR2 FYNNEI. With 5 bases clipped from V and 6 bases from J, the junction kept 8 bases outside the gene matches. The CDR3 is CASSRTGGSGNEQFF. DNA of the CDR3: TGTGCCAGCAGTAGAACAGGGGGCAGCGGCAATGAGCAGTTCTTC.

V gene TRBV7-9 combines with J gene TRBJ2-1; 13 bases map to TRBD2. This CDR3 has 17 amino acids. Germline V lookup: CDR1 SEHNR, CDR2 FQNEAQ (reference sequence). The V and J ends lost 5 bases and 3 bases, in that order; junction bases with no gene match: 7. CDR3 loop: CASSARTSGRFYNEQFF. CDR3 in DNA: TGTGCCAGCAGCGCTCGGACTAGCGGGAGATTCTACAATGAGCAGTTCTTC. The full variable domain, with the rest looked up from reference TRBV7-9 and TRBJ2-1, is DTGVSQNPRHKITKRGQNVTFRCDPISEHNRLYWYRQTLGQGPEFLTYFQNEAQLEKSRLLSDRFSAERPKGSFSTLEIQRTEQGDSAMYLCASSARTSGRFYNEQFFGPGTRLTVL.

This chain links TRBV6-5 with TRBJ2-1; D gene unclear. There are 10 residues in the CDR3. Looked up from germline, CDR1 is MNHEY and CDR2 is SVGAGI. V lost 10 bases and J lost 8, with 9 bases in between. CDR3 sequence: CATNSYEQFF. The CDR3 DNA follows: TGTGCCACCAATTCATATGAGCAGTTCTTC.

The chain couples TRBV5-1 to TRBJ1-5; 10 bases agree with TRBD1. Germline CDR1 SGHRS, CDR2 YFSETQ. This CDR3 comprises 15 residues. V gave up 5 bases and J gave up 4 bases; unmatched junction bases: 6. CDR3 in DNA: TGCGCCAGCAGTCCCGGGACAGGGGAGAATCAGCCCCAGCATTTT. Protein sequence: CASSPGTGENQPQHF.

This sequence joins TRBV29-1 and TRBJ1-1, with D possibly being TRBD1 (5 bases). CDR3 length: 13 amino acids. Germline V gives CDR1 SQVTM, CDR2 ANQGSEA. Trimming shortened V by 7 bases and J by 3 bases, and 15 bases separated the two germline ends. The CDR3 reads CSARALRDTEAFF. CDR3 coding DNA: TGCAGCGCCAGGGCACTAAGGGACACTGAAGCTTTCTTT. Full variable domain (missing parts from reference TRBV29-1 and TRBJ1-1): SAVISQKPSRDICQRGTSLTIQCQVDSQVTMMFWYRQQPGQSLTLIATANQGSEATYESGFVIDKFPISRPNLTFSTLTVSNMSPEDSSIYLCSARALRDTEAFFGQGTRLTVV.

The J gene is TRBJ2-1, the V gene TRBV6-1, with 9 bases identical to TRBD2. J was trimmed by 2 bases and V by 4 bases; bases with no gene match: 6. This CDR3 is built from 16 residues. The germline V gene has CDR1 MNHNS and CDR2 SASEGT. Here the CDR3 reads CASSGATSGAYNEQFF. The CDR3 DNA is TGTGCCAGCAGTGGAGCGACTAGCGGCGCCTACAATGAGCAGTTCTTC.

The chain is built from TRBV9 and TRBJ2-4; TRBD1 might be the D (5 bases). This CDR3 comprises 20 residues. Germline lookup yields CDR1 SGDLS and CDR2 YYNGEE. V was clipped by 4 bases and J by 0 bases, with 26 bases between them. The CDR3 loop is CASSKGMGRDATLAKNIQYF. As DNA, the CDR3 is TGTGCCAGCAGCAAAGGGATGGGGCGAGACGCCACCCTAGCCAAAAACATTCAGTACTTC.

The V call is TRBV30, the J call TRBJ2-3; 9 bases fit TRBD1. The CDR3 has 14 residues. The ends lost 6 bases at V and 5 bases at J; junction bases unmatched: 9. Germline V gene lookup returns CDR1 GTSNPN and CDR2 SVGIG (reference sequence). The CDR3 DNA reads as TGTGCCTGCACACTAGGACAGGGGTTAGATACGCAGTATTTT. Its translation: CACTLGQGLDTQYF.